The clone carrying this T cell receptor (beta chain) showed up just a few times. Its antigen is unknown. The data were taken from a study of shared clonotypes between healthy human individuals. Study summary: For every donor, three CD4 naive, three CD4 memory, two CD8 naive and one CD8 memory plates were used. Findings and caveats of the study: Relative to clonotypes present in all four donors, those not shared had lower generation probabilities. When naive CD4 clonotypes were compared across a few donors, 4% to 6.5% were shared.

Researchers reported that CD8 memory united CD45RO+ cells with CCR7-negative CD45RA+ TemRA cells. Sequenced by immunoSEQ multiplex PCR; TCRdb stores in-frame clones only, minus some. Of fewer than 850,000 clones in the sample, roughly 87% were seen once. This CDR3 is built from 16 residues. With 6 bases clipped from V and 2 bases from J, the junction kept 11 bases outside the gene matches. CDR1 and CDR2 (germline): KGHSH, LQKENI. The chain has TRBV18 and TRBJ2-7, with 9 bases lining up with TRBD2. The sequence derives from a man aged 18 to 35 in good health. Some clones in this sample may be carry-over from other donors' samples. Material: memory CD8+ T cells from PBMCs. Subset indicated: CD45RO+ cells pooled with CCR7-negative TemRA cells. The CDR3 region is CASSSVAGVAAYEQYF. The CDR3 region has the DNA TGTGCCAGCTCCTCCGTAGCGGGAGTAGCGGCCTACGAGCAGTACTTC.